This T cell receptor beta chain was retrieved from a study of T cell responses to AZD1222 COVID-19 vaccine. Study-wide points: Of spike-specific TCRs, nearly half reportedly target regions left unmutated in variants. CD4 TCRs associated with vaccination spanned spike, dominating at 160-218 and 743-854.

Only in-frame clones appear in the TCRdb table, and some are missing; sequencing was by immunoSEQ multiplex PCR. The table shows roughly 140,000 clones, with 88% occurring only once. Concerning this clone itself: Its target is unknown.

The TCR originated in an adult who received the AZD1222 COVID-19 vaccine. Sequencing used peripheral blood, obtained 28 days after the second AZD1222 dose.

CDR3 residues: CASSEQQLKNIQYF. The CDR3 nucleotides are TGCGCCAGCAGTGAGCAACAGCTCAAAAACATTCAGTACTTC. The chain joins TRBV10-2 to TRBJ2-4, with unresolved D. CDR1 and CDR2 (germline): WSHSY, SAAADI. CDR3 length: 14 residues. V dropped 2 bases and J dropped 3 bases, with 8 bases sitting between them.